Listed here are 26 T cell receptor beta chains from one sample, sequenced in a study of T cells in Graves' hyperthyroidism and ophthalmopathy. From RNA transcripts, TCR beta CDR3 regions were amplified. Carried out on the TCR CDR3, a first-round RT-PCR used the HTBI primer set. TCRdb redid the calling of the multiplex PCR reads with MiXCR, one entry per CDR3 protein. Of roughly 500,000 distinct CDR3 sequences in the sample, approximately 25% were seen once. Material: blood. The origin of the receptors is a woman in her thirties with Graves' ophthalmopathy.

The V and J genes are TRBV11-1 and TRBJ2-7; TRBD1 might be the D (6 bases). The germline V gene has CDR1 SGHAT and CDR2 FQDESV (reference sequence). The CDR3 loop spans 15 amino acids. V lost 4 bases and J 0 bases, leaving 13 bases between the germline ends. The CDR3 DNA is TGTGCCAGCAGCTGGACAGTCTCTCCCTCCTACGAGCAGTACTTC. As protein: CASSWTVSPSYEQYF.

This clonotype came up a few times. The chain employs TRBV7-9 and TRBJ1-2, with unresolved D. V was shortened by 1 base and J by 2 bases, with 11 bases between the two germline ends. The length of the CDR3 is 15 residues. The germline CDR1 and CDR2 sequences are SEHNR and FQNEAQ (reference sequence). The CDR3 spells CASSLEVSQNYGYTF. Written as DNA, the CDR3 is TGTGCCAGCAGCTTAGAGGTGTCGCAGAACTATGGCTACACCTTC.

The sample holds many counts of this clonotype. This could be a read error, since a much larger clone is one nucleotide away. The rearrangement uses TRBV5-1 and TRBJ2-7; perhaps TRBD2 as D (6 bases). CDR1 is SGHRS, CDR2 YFSETQ, per germline. The CDR3 has 13 residues. The CDR3 DNA is TGTGCCAGCAGTTTAACCGGGGGCTACGAGCAGTACTTC. It specifies CASSLTGGYEQYF.

V is TRBV7-8 and J is TRBJ2-7, with 8 bases fitting TRBD1. Germline V lookup: CDR1 SGHVS, CDR2 FQNEAQ. With 4 bases clipped from V and 2 bases from J, the junction kept 7 bases outside the gene matches. The length of the CDR3 is 15 residues. The CDR3 nucleotides read TGTGCCAGCAGCTCACCCACAGGGGGGCCCTACGAGCAGTACTTC. This encodes CASSSPTGGPYEQYF.

This clonotype was seen at least ten times. The chain employs TRBV18 and TRBJ1-5; D ambiguous. CDR1 is KGHSH and CDR2 is LQKENI in the germline V gene. This CDR3 has 17 residues. V lost 2 bases to trimming and J lost 2 bases, with 16 bases between them. CDR3 sequence reads: CASSPSGQSIGNQPQHF. The CDR3 DNA reads TGTGCCAGCTCACCATCGGGCCAGTCCATTGGCAATCAGCCCCAGCATTTT.

In its sample, this clonotype was seen many times. The chain employs TRBV10-3 and TRBJ1-1, with D possibly being TRBD1 (6 bases). There are 14 residues in the CDR3. Between the trimmed V and J ends, which lost 11 bases and 1 base, there was a span of 17 bases. CDR1 and CDR2 from the germline V gene are ENHRY and SYGVKD. The CDR3 DNA follows: TGTGCCGGAAGGAAGGGGGAGCGGAACACTGAAGCTTTCTTT. Translation gives CAGRKGERNTEAFF.

This clonotype was seen a handful of times. V usage is TRBV6-1 and J usage is TRBJ1-2; D is perhaps TRBD1 (5 bases). The CDR3 has 12 amino acids. Germline V gene sequence: CDR1 MNHNS, CDR2 SASEGT. Trimming cost V 4 bases and J 6 bases, with 9 bases left between them. The CDR3 coding sequence is TGTGCCAGCAGTGCTAGGGGCCATGGCTACACCTTC. Translating gives CASSARGHGYTF.

The sample holds a few counts of this clonotype. J is TRBJ2-7 and V is TRBV29-1; weak D call: TRBD1 (5 bases). CDR3 size: 15 residues. With 2 bases removed from V and 5 bases from J, the gap between germline ends came to 19 bases. Looked up from germline, CDR1 is SQVTM and CDR2 is ANQGSEA. This chain's CDR3 is CSVEWAGKPGDEQYF. For the CDR3, the DNA is TGCAGCGTTGAATGGGCAGGGAAACCCGGCGACGAGCAGTACTTC.

This clonotype was recorded at least ten times. This rearrangement joins TRBV13 to TRBJ2-7; no definite D call. Germline V lookup: CDR1 PRHDT, CDR2 FYEKMQ (reference sequence). V lost 0 bases to trimming and J lost 2 bases, with 5 bases between them. There are 13 residues in the CDR3. The CDR3 sequence: CASSLGTTYEQYF. For the CDR3, the DNA is TGTGCCAGCAGCTTAGGAACCACCTACGAGCAGTACTTC.

This clonotype was seen at least ten times. This chain's CDR3 is CASSLLEGTEAFF. The CDR3 DNA reads as TGTGCCAGCAGTTTATTGGAGGGGACTGAAGCTTTCTTT. This chain joins TRBV12-3 or TRBV12-4 and TRBJ1-1; D possibly corresponds to TRBD1 (5 bases). Trimming removed 2 bases at V and 5 bases at J, with 9 bases between. The CDR3 runs to 13 residues.

This clonotype has a handful of counts. The CDR3 reads CASSPWDRLAEAFF. CDR3 DNA sequence: TGTGCCAGCTCACCATGGGACAGACTGGCTGAAGCTTTCTTT. J is TRBJ1-1 and V is TRBV18; 7 bases agree with TRBD1. CDR3 length: 14 residues. V shed 2 bases, J shed 6 bases, and the junction held 6 bases outside the gene matches. Germline lookup yields CDR1 KGHSH and CDR2 LQKENI.

This clonotype was recorded at least ten times. The rearrangement links TRBV20-1 to TRBJ1-5, with TRBD1 as a possible D gene (5 bases). V shed 5 bases and J shed 0 bases, with 11 bases lying between them. Per germline, CDR1 DFQATT and CDR2 SNEGSKA (reference sequence). This CDR3 contains 14 residues. The CDR3 reads CSAGTGYSNQPQHF. CDR3 coding DNA: TGCAGTGCTGGGACGGGTTATAGCAATCAGCCCCAGCATTTT.

Many counts were recorded for this clonotype. CDR3 in DNA: TGTGCCAGCAGTGAGGCGTTCGGGGGGGACACTGAAGCTTTCTTT. It translates to CASSEAFGGDTEAFF. The chain couples TRBV25-1 to TRBJ1-1; tentatively, D is TRBD1 (5 bases). Between the trimmed V and J ends, which lost 3 bases and 3 bases, there was a span of 14 bases. The CDR3 has 15 amino acids. Per the germline V gene, CDR1 is MGHDK and CDR2 is SYGVNS.

This clonotype appeared many times. The chain joins TRBV10-3 to TRBJ1-2, with a weak D call TRBD1 (6 bases). The CDR3 loop spans 14 amino acids. Per the germline V gene, CDR1 is ENHRY and CDR2 is SYGVKD. Trimming took 4 bases from V and 8 from J, leaving 17 bases between them. CDR3 coding DNA: TGTGCCATCAGTGCCGCGACGGGGGGCGAAGGCTACACCTTC. Its protein is CAISAATGGEGYTF.

A remark on this clonotype: A read error may explain this, as a much larger clone is one base away. The CDR3 region has the DNA TGTGCCAGCAGCCAGGGACAGGGAAATTCACCCCCCCACTTT. It is translated as CASSQGQGNSPPHF. This chain joins TRBV7-9 and TRBJ1-6, with 9 positions matching TRBD1. Germline-derived CDR1 and CDR2 are SEHNR and FQNEAQ (reference sequence). The CDR3 is made up of 14 amino acids.

In this sample, this clonotype turned up many times. J is TRBJ1-2 and V is TRBV18; D is ambiguous. Germline-derived CDR1 and CDR2 are KGHSH and LQKENI. Trimming left V 3 bases short and J 0 bases short, with 5 bases between. This CDR3 is 13 amino acids long. CDR3 sequence (DNA): TGTGCCAGCTCACCCTCGACTAACTATGGCTACACCTTC. Translation: CASSPSTNYGYTF. Looking up the rest from reference TRBV18 and TRBJ1-2 gives the full variable domain: NAGVMQNPRHLVRRRGQEARLRCSPMKGHSHVYWYRQLPEEGLKFMVYLQKENIIDESGMPKERFSAEFPKEGPSILRIQQVVRGDSAAYFCASSPSTNYGYTFGSGTRLTVV.

This chain joins TRBV24-1 and TRBJ1-5, with 9 bases identical to TRBD1. V dropped 3 bases and J dropped 2; count of bases not matched to a gene: 4. Per germline, CDR1 KGHDR and CDR2 SFDVKD. The CDR3 has 16 residues. The CDR3 here is CATSDPRTGGNQPQHF. The CDR3 coding sequence is TGTGCCACCAGTGATCCCCGGACAGGGGGCAATCAGCCCCAGCATTTT.

This clonotype was picked up many times. The chain has TRBV20-1 and TRBJ2-7, with unresolved D. V shed 3 bases and J shed 3 bases, with 6 bases lying between them. Germline CDR1 and CDR2: DFQATT and SNEGSKA (reference sequence). This CDR3 is 11 amino acids long. DNA for the CDR3: TGCAGTGCTAGGAGCAGCTACGAGCAGTACTTC. Encoded protein: CSARSSYEQYF.

This clonotype was seen at least ten times. The rearrangement links TRBV28 to TRBJ1-2, with D perhaps TRBD1 (5 bases). This CDR3 has 16 residues. Trimming stripped 5 bases from V and 5 bases from J, with 21 bases between. Germline V gene sequence: CDR1 MDHEN, CDR2 SYDVKM. The CDR3 is CASSPPQAIHMYGYTF. CDR3 coding DNA: TGTGCCAGCAGTCCCCCACAGGCTATCCACATGTATGGCTACACCTTC.

In this sample, this clonotype turned up a few times. The chain combines TRBV6-1 with TRBJ2-7, with 10 bases fitting TRBD2. The ends lost 5 bases at V and 2 bases at J; junction bases unmatched: 3. This CDR3 comprises 14 residues. Looked up from germline, CDR1 is MNHNS and CDR2 is SASEGT. CDR3: CASSKLAGPYEQYF. For the CDR3, the DNA is TGTGCCAGCAGTAAACTAGCGGGACCCTACGAGCAGTACTTC.

The chain combines TRBV19 with TRBJ2-7, with D unclear. This CDR3 region has 11 residues. CDR1 is LNHDA, CDR2 SQIVND, per germline (reference sequence). The ends were cut back, 8 bases at V and 6 bases at J, with 11 bases in the middle. DNA of the CDR3: TGTGCCAGTCATGTCGTCTGCGAGCAGTACTTC. This encodes CASHVVCEQYF.

The sample holds many counts of this clonotype. This chain links TRBV29-1 with TRBJ1-5; weak D call: TRBD1 (5 bases). This CDR3 has 12 residues. V gave up 7 bases and J gave up 0 bases, with 7 bases separating them. The germline gives CDR1 SQVTM, CDR2 ANQGSEA. The CDR3 coding sequence is TGCAGCGCACAGGATAGCAATCAGCCCCAGCATTTT. The encoded protein is CSAQDSNQPQHF. Full variable domain (outside the CDR3, taken from reference TRBV29-1 and TRBJ1-5): SAVISQKPSRDICQRGTSLTIQCQVDSQVTMMFWYRQQPGQSLTLIATANQGSEATYESGFVIDKFPISRPNLTFSTLTVSNMSPEDSSIYLCSAQDSNQPQHFGDGTRLSIL.

Many counts were recorded for this clonotype. The chain recombines TRBV27 with TRBJ2-7, with D tentatively TRBD2 (5 bases). The CDR3 runs to 13 residues. Germline loops: CDR1 MNHEY, CDR2 SMNVEV (reference sequence). Trimming took 5 bases from V and 5 from J, leaving 13 bases between them. The CDR3 protein is CASSRKGSHEQYF. As DNA, the CDR3 is TGTGCCAGCAGTAGGAAAGGGAGTCACGAGCAGTACTTC.

This clonotype was seen ten or more times. CDR3 DNA: TGTGCCAGCAGCTTTAATAGGGTCGGAGGCTACACCTTC. It yields the protein CASSFNRVGGYTF. The chain is built from TRBV7-8 and TRBJ1-2, with D hard to call. V shed 3 bases and J shed 8 bases, with 13 bases lying between them. The CDR3 loop spans 13 amino acids. CDR1 is SGHVS and CDR2 is FQNEAQ in the germline V gene. Full variable domain (outside the CDR3, taken from reference TRBV7-8 and TRBJ1-2): GAGVSQSPRYKVAKRGQDVALRCDPISGHVSLFWYQQALGQGPEFLTYFQNEAQLDKSGLPSDRFFAERPEGSVSTLKIQRTQQEDSAVYLCASSFNRVGGYTFGSGTRLTVV.

This clonotype has ten or more counts. The J gene is TRBJ1-1, the V gene TRBV20-1; possibly TRBD1 for D (6 bases). The CDR3 has 15 amino acids. V was cut by 1 base and J by 4 bases, with 16 bases left in between. Germline V gives CDR1 DFQATT, CDR2 SNEGSKA (reference sequence). The CDR3 here is CSARAPQGTGTEAFF. DNA of the CDR3: TGCAGTGCTAGAGCCCCACAGGGAACTGGCACTGAAGCTTTCTTT.

This clonotype was picked up many times. The chain uses TRBV20-1 and TRBJ1-2; TRBD1 matches 7 bases. The CDR3 extends over 13 amino acids. Trimming took 6 bases from V and 6 from J; bases not matched to a gene: 10. Looked up from germline, CDR1 is DFQATT and CDR2 is SNEGSKA (reference sequence). The CDR3 spells CSAADRVGHGYTF. For the CDR3, the DNA is TGCAGTGCAGCAGACAGGGTAGGACATGGCTACACCTTC.